Detailed here is one T cell receptor beta chain. Antigen specificity is unknown. The CDR3 extends over 15 amino acids. Germline loops: CDR1 SEHNR, CDR2 FQNEAQ (reference sequence). Trimming cost V 1 base and J 4 bases, with 13 bases left between them. PRAID featured immunodeficiency plus autoinflammation. The sample comes from a study of stem cell transplantation in POMP-related autoinflammatory disease. Assay: immunoSEQ multiplex PCR; the TCRdb copy retains only in-frame clones and omits some. The profile shows over 60,000 clones, approximately 91% of them singletons. Study results and caveats: Fewer unique TRB V-J gene pairings were identified in patients with PRAID.

The V call is TRBV7-9, the J call TRBJ1-1; D may be TRBD1 (5 bases). The source was CD4+ T cells from PBMCs, collected after stem cell transplantation. This clonotype was sampled from a human patient with POMP-related autoinflammation and immune dysregulation (PRAID). Some T cells may have originated in the graft donor. This CDR3 reads CASSLGHLRGTEAFF. The DNA of the CDR3 is TGTGCCAGCAGCTTAGGACACCTAAGGGGCACTGAAGCTTTCTTT. Variable domain in full (rest from reference TRBV7-9 and TRBJ1-1): DTGVSQNPRHKITKRGQNVTFRCDPISEHNRLYWYRQTLGQGPEFLTYFQNEAQLEKSRLLSDRFSAERPKGSFSTLEIQRTEQGDSAMYLCASSLGHLRGTEAFFGQGTRLTVV.